This TCR beta chain was observed in a study of regulatory T cells in long-lasting Graves disease (dated by TCRdb to the early 2020s). Describing the broader study: Patients with newly diagnosed Graves' disease had been on antithyroid drugs for under 3 months. Peripheral blood TCR sequencing and RNA sequencing compared persistent Graves' disease patients with newly diagnosed Graves' disease patients. The study was registered as a clinical trial and conducted in China. A total of about 33 samples underwent TCR sequencing, from roughly 13 patients with persistent Graves' disease and approximately 20 patients with newly diagnosed Graves' disease.

Comments on this clonotype: Its antigen is unknown. Being one base from a much bigger clone, this may be a read error.

What the research found in general, with its limitations: A larger number of public clonotypes was shared among persistent patients (about 2,700) than among newly diagnosed patients (roughly 930). Only peripheral blood was studied, because thyroid tissue, the primary lesion, was inaccessible. The authors noted that the small sample size was a limitation that may lower accuracy. Persistent Graves' disease patients showed lower TCR Shannon entropy and fewer highly expanded clones than newly diagnosed patients, suggesting clonal expansion. Only the TCR beta chain was sequenced and analyzed.

Taken with the paper, the label for time point translates to: newly diagnosed GD, antithyroid drugs for less than 3 months. RNA was extracted from PBMCs in TRIzol for both TCR sequencing and RNA sequencing. Graves' disease was diagnosed according to American Thyroid Association guidelines. Patients for the study were recruited at an endocrinology department in Xi'an, China. Each patient gave roughly 8.4 milliliters of peripheral blood, collected in an EDTA anticoagulant tube. PBMCs were isolated by Ficoll Paque Plus density gradient separation without further T cell sorting. An Agilent 2100 Bioanalyzer and agarose gel were used to assess RNA quality, and a NanoDrop 2000 was used to measure RNA concentration. Library prep was done by multiplex PCR. These reads were obtained on an Illumina HiSeq 4000. To build TCR beta libraries, CDR3 regions were amplified by Arm-PCR using iRepertoire HTBI primers. Gel purification was performed on PCR products prior to sequencing. Processing in the source paper ran as follows. A total of around 59 TRBV and approximately 13 TRBJ segments were identified across samples and were used for gene usage analysis of CDR3 amino acid clonotypes. COPE and FqMerger were used to merge the filtered high-quality paired reads into contigs. BLAST was used to align contigs to IMGT TRBV, TRBD and TRBJ reference genes, and CDR3 was defined according to IMGT. Any clonotype with a frequency above 0.1% was classified as a highly expanded clone. Shannon entropy served as the measure of repertoire diversity, while the Gini coefficient captured V-J evenness. Public clonotypes were defined as clonotypes shared by more than one individual. TCRdb reanalyzed the raw reads on its own, using fastp at Q25 for trimming and MiXCR for clone calling, and kept in-frame beta chains. CDR3 protein duplicates are merged, each entry listing the most common genes and DNA. The V and J calls and clone size are TCRdb's, not the authors'. The sample table contains about 450,000 distinct CDR3 sequences; only one count was recorded for 12% to 15% of them. The ten biggest clones cover under 20% of the sample.

The sample also formed part of further work on T cells in Graves' hyperthyroidism and ophthalmopathy. The other study reports the following: Graves' hyperthyroidism was defined as stable when no progression to ophthalmopathy occurred over 18 months of follow-up. Hyperthyroidism patients were newly diagnosed, had a disease duration of under 2 months, and were aged 18 to 65 years. Exclusion was applied to patients with uncontrolled infections, other autoimmune diseases, pregnancy or lactation. Diagnoses were based on clinical symptoms, serum thyroxine and TRAb, thyroid ultrasound and orbital computed tomography. For the first round of RT-PCR on the TCR CDR3, the HTBI primer set was used together with the Qiagen OneStep RT-PCR kit. Most expanded thyroid clonotypes (frequency above 0.001) were also detected in blood, a finding suggesting that blood repertoires may reflect thyroid immune responses. In cross-validation, a model built on a 13 V-J signature told ophthalmopathy apart from stable hyperthyroidism with under 90% sensitivity and approximately 81% specificity, and in testing the same model reached 80%/75%. In validation, the model predicted progression to ophthalmopathy with approximately 71% sensitivity and 72.22% specificity, a median of around six months before onset. A discovery cohort of about 100 patients, roughly 43 with Graves' ophthalmopathy and approximately 55 with stable Graves' hyperthyroidism, was used to find distinguishing TCR V-J signatures. An independent validation cohort of around 19 hyperthyroidism patients and about 15 patients who later progressed to ophthalmopathy tested prospective prediction of ophthalmopathy. The 100 discovery patients were randomly divided into training and test sets at a 7:3 ratio. In roughly six Graves' hyperthyroidism patients, the study also compared T-cell repertoires from thyroid tissue with T-cell repertoires from blood. After sampling, hyperthyroidism patients received methimazole starting at 30 mg daily, and ophthalmopathy patients received high-dose intravenous methylprednisolone. Libraries were constructed in a second round of multiplex PCR, after which size selection and purification were performed. Sequencing of the libraries was done on an Illumina HiSeq2000 using paired-end 100 bp reads. Raw data were processed with SOAPnuke, discarding reads with adapters, uncalled bases, mean Phred below 15, or no exact constant-primer or identifier match. COPE v1.2.5 was used to merge the high-quality paired reads, and each unique nucleotide sequence was defined as a clonotype. Clonotypes were aligned to IMGT TRBV, TRBD and TRBJ reference segments using MiTCR v1.1. Only V-J combinations with frequency above 0.0001, covering about 99% of repertoires, were analysed. A TCS score was defined as the ratio between F50 (clonal expansion) and ExV (chaos), using BLOSUM62-based TCRdist between CDR3 peptides within each V-J. Welch's t-statistics and random forest reduced roughly 530 V-J features to some 14, which were used in a naive Bayes classifier (R e1071). No statistical method was used to fix the sample size in advance, and group allocation was not hidden from the investigators. The paper reports TCR Vbeta CDR3 sequencing of over 130 peripheral blood samples: some 44 ophthalmopathy, over 70 hyperthyroidism and around 17 progressor patients.

Here the sequenced sample was peripheral blood mononuclear cells (PBMCs), taken at new diagnosis, from a patient treated with antithyroid drugs. The source is a woman aged 45-60 years with Graves disease. Donor details come from another sample of the same person, matched by shared clones.

The DNA sequence follows: TGCGCCAGAGGGACCGGGACTAGCGGGATAGATACGCAGTATTTT. This sequence encodes CARGTGTSGIDTQYF. The chain couples TRBV5-1 to TRBJ2-3, with 13 central nucleotides matching TRBD2. The V end gives up 8 bases and the J end 5 bases, leaving 8 bases in the junction not matched to a gene. The CDR3 starts with the cysteine, ends with the phenylalanine, and has 15 residues. Kept here is only the CDR3 DNA, which spans 45 bases and is read in frame from base 1. For CDR1 and CDR2, the germline V gene lists SGHRS and YFSETQ. The full variable domain, completed from the reference TRBV5-1 and TRBJ2-3 proteins outside the CDR3, reads KAGVTQTPRYLIKTRGQQVTLSCSPISGHRSVSWYQQTPGQGLQFLFEYFSETQRNKGNFPGRFSGRQFSNSRSEMNVSTLELGDSALYLCARGTGTSGIDTQYFGPGTRLTVL.